These 25 T cell receptor beta chains were all obtained from the same sample, sequenced in a study of cytomegalovirus exposure and HLA in healthy donors. Both 60 Vbeta primers and 13 Jbeta primers went into the PCR. The repertoire was sequenced with immunoSEQ multiplex PCR; TCRdb's copy has only in-frame clones and lacks some. Among tens of thousands of clones, about 81% were seen once, and the ten largest hold 3% to 3.5%. The specimen sequenced was PBMCs. These receptors all stem from a woman aged 40 to 55 in good health and CMV-seronegative.

V is TRBV27 and J is TRBJ1-2; 9 positions match TRBD1. V lost 6 bases, J lost 5 bases, and 7 bases stayed unmatched. CDR3 size: 14 residues. CDR1 MNHEY and CDR2 SMNVEV come from the germline V gene (reference sequence). DNA of the CDR3: TGTGCCAGCAGAGAGACAGGGGGAAGGTATGGCTACACCTTC. Amino acids: CASRETGGRYGYTF.

The chain uses TRBV19 and TRBJ1-5; no clear D gene. From germline, CDR1 is LNHDA and CDR2 SQIVND (reference sequence). The CDR3 contains 15 residues. V dropped 2 bases and J dropped 0 bases, with 8 bases sitting between them. CDR3 DNA: TGTGCCAGTAGTATATGGAGGGCTAGCAATCAGCCCCAGCATTTT. The encoded protein is CASSIWRASNQPQHF.

This clone appeared once. The gene calls are TRBV20-1 and TRBJ2-1; D gene uncertain. With 2 bases removed from V and 9 bases from J, the gap between germline ends came to 8 bases. The CDR3 consists of 11 residues. The germline gives CDR1 DFQATT, CDR2 SNEGSKA (reference sequence). The CDR3 DNA reads TGCAGTGCTAGACCTTGGAGTGAGCAGTTCTTC. This codes for CSARPWSEQFF.

V is TRBV29-1 and J is TRBJ2-3; 14 bases agree with TRBD2. The V and J ends lost 4 bases and 6 bases, in that order; junction bases with no gene match: 6. The CDR3 runs to 15 residues. Germline V CDR1 and CDR2: SQVTM, ANQGSEA. This CDR3 is CSVGGLAGAMDTQYF. CDR3 nucleotide sequence: TGCAGCGTTGGGGGACTAGCGGGAGCAATGGATACGCAGTATTTT.

V and J are TRBV7-2 and TRBJ2-7; 8 positions match TRBD2. The CDR3 runs 14 residues. Trimming took 2 bases from V and 5 from J; bases not matched to a gene: 5. Germline V CDR1 and CDR2: SGHTA, FQGNSA. CDR3 nucleotides: TGTGCCAGCAGCTTACGGGAGGGCCGCAACGAGCAGTACTTC. It yields the protein CASSLREGRNEQYF.

The chain employs TRBV4-1 and TRBJ2-3; no reliable D call. V lost 0 bases and J lost 0, with 10 bases in between. CDR1 is MGHRA and CDR2 is YSYEKL in the germline V gene. The CDR3 runs 16 residues. The CDR3, as DNA: TGCGCCAGCAGCCAAGACCGTTGGGCAAGCACAGATACGCAGTATTTT. Its protein is CASSQDRWASTDTQYF.

The chain couples TRBV9 to TRBJ1-5; a weak D match, TRBD1 (5 bases). Germline V CDR1 and CDR2: SGDLS, YYNGEE. The CDR3 contains 16 residues. V was pared by 4 bases and J by 3 bases, with 17 bases between. CDR3 nucleotides: TGTGCCAGCAGCCCGGGGACTGACGGATACAATCAGCCCCAGCATTTT. Protein: CASSPGTDGYNQPQHF.

This chain uses TRBV4-1 with TRBJ1-5; no clear D. CDR1 and CDR2 from the germline V gene are MGHRA and YSYEKL. The CDR3 has 16 amino acids. V lost 0 bases and J lost 6, with 15 bases in between. The CDR3: CASSQERDANSQPQHF. Here the CDR3 DNA reads TGCGCCAGCAGCCAAGAAAGAGATGCGAATAGTCAGCCCCAGCATTTT.

This chain uses TRBV5-1 with TRBJ2-3, with D possibly matching TRBD2 (5 bases). This CDR3 has 15 residues. Trimming left V 0 bases short and J 4 bases short, with 12 bases between. Germline assignment: CDR1 SGHRS and CDR2 YFSETQ. CDR3 sequence reads: CASSLEQRISDTQYF. As DNA, the CDR3 is TGCGCCAGCAGCTTGGAACAGCGGATATCAGATACGCAGTATTTT. Full variable domain (outside the CDR3, taken from reference TRBV5-1 and TRBJ2-3): KAGVTQTPRYLIKTRGQQVTLSCSPISGHRSVSWYQQTPGQGLQFLFEYFSETQRNKGNFPGRFSGRQFSNSRSEMNVSTLELGDSALYLCASSLEQRISDTQYFGPGTRLTVL.

This chain uses TRBV27 with TRBJ1-1; the match to TRBD1 covers 9 bases. The CDR3 is made up of 16 amino acids. With 2 bases clipped from V and 4 bases from J, the junction kept 8 bases outside the gene matches. Germline V CDR1 and CDR2: MNHEY, SMNVEV (reference sequence). The CDR3 is CASSLVPTGGGTEAFF. CDR3 DNA sequence: TGTGCCAGCAGTTTAGTACCTACAGGGGGCGGCACTGAAGCTTTCTTT.

In its sample, this clone was seen a few times. This chain links TRBV7-9 with TRBJ1-1, with a tentative D call TRBD1 (6 bases). The V end was cut by 2 bases, the J end by 5 bases, with 9 bases between. CDR1 and CDR2 from the germline V gene are SEHNR and FQNEAQ (reference sequence). The CDR3 loop spans 13 amino acids. The CDR3 here is CASSLSGETEAFF. The CDR3, as DNA: TGTGCCAGCAGCTTATCAGGGGAGACTGAAGCTTTCTTT. Complete variable domain (other parts from reference TRBV7-9 and TRBJ1-1): DTGVSQNPRHKITKRGQNVTFRCDPISEHNRLYWYRQTLGQGPEFLTYFQNEAQLEKSRLLSDRFSAERPKGSFSTLEIQRTEQGDSAMYLCASSLSGETEAFFGQGTRLTVV.

V is TRBV7-2 and J is TRBJ1-2, with 7 bases aligning to TRBD1. CDR1 and CDR2 (germline): SGHTA, FQGNSA. V lost 0 bases, J lost 1 base, and 8 bases stayed unmatched. CDR3 length: 17 residues. CDR3 DNA: TGTGCCAGCAGCTTAGCGCTAAGACAGGGCGTTAACTATGGCTACACCTTC. Protein sequence: CASSLALRQGVNYGYTF. The full variable domain, completed using reference TRBV7-2 and TRBJ1-2, is GAGVSQSPSNKVTEKGKDVELRCDPISGHTALYWYRQSLGQGLEFLIYFQGNSAPDKSGLPSDRFSAERTGGSVSTLTIQRTQQEDSAVYLCASSLALRQGVNYGYTFGSGTRLTVV.

The chain recombines TRBV29-1 with TRBJ2-5; a possible D gene is TRBD2 (6 bases). V was pared by 1 base and J by 5 bases, with 8 bases between. There are 12 residues in the CDR3. Germline lookup yields CDR1 SQVTM and CDR2 ANQGSEA. The CDR3 region is CSVEGLVETQYF. The CDR3, as DNA: TGCAGCGTTGAAGGACTAGTCGAGACCCAGTACTTC.

The V and J genes are TRBV5-1 and TRBJ1-1, with a weak D call TRBD1 (6 bases). Trimming took 4 bases from V and 4 from J, leaving 14 bases between them. In germline, CDR1 is SGHRS, CDR2 YFSETQ. The CDR3 loop spans 14 amino acids. In DNA form, the CDR3 reads TGCGCCAGCAGCCAAGGGGGTCAGGCCACTGAAGCTTTCTTT. Amino acids: CASSQGGQATEAFF.

This clone was detected once. V is TRBV28 and J is TRBJ2-7; maybe TRBD2 (5 bases). From germline, CDR1 is MDHEN and CDR2 SYDVKM. V was pared by 2 bases and J by 4 bases, with 9 bases between. The CDR3 length is 13 residues. The CDR3 DNA follows: TGTGCCAGCAGTTTAATTACGGGATACGAGCAGTACTTC. This sequence encodes CASSLITGYEQYF.

The J gene is TRBJ1-1, the V gene TRBV5-1; no clear D gene. Germline CDR1 and CDR2: SGHRS and YFSETQ. V lost 2 bases to trimming and J lost 0 bases, with 17 bases between them. The CDR3 loop spans 17 amino acids. CDR3 bases: TGCGCCAGCAGCTTCGGAACGAGTCGAGGGTTGAACACTGAAGCTTTCTTT. Translated: CASSFGTSRGLNTEAFF.

V gene TRBV6-5 combines with J gene TRBJ1-2, with TRBD1 matching over 9 bases. In germline, CDR1 is MNHEY, CDR2 SVGAGI. J was trimmed by 7 bases and V by 4 bases; bases with no gene match: 7. The length of the CDR3 is 14 residues. CDR3 sequence (DNA): TGTGCCAGCAGTTCCGGACAGGGGTTGGGTGGCTACACCTTC. This sequence encodes CASSSGQGLGGYTF.

V gene TRBV2 combines with J gene TRBJ2-4; 7 bases fit TRBD1. V was pared by 2 bases and J by 6 bases, with 7 bases of the junction left unmatched. Germline V lookup: CDR1 SNHLY, CDR2 FYNNEI. The CDR3 spans 15 residues. The CDR3: CASSELGQRGNIQYF. As DNA, the CDR3 is TGTGCCAGCAGTGAATTGGGACAGAGGGGAAACATTCAGTACTTC.

The chain links TRBV5-1 to TRBJ1-2; no reliable D call. The CDR3 has 13 residues. With 4 bases removed from V and 7 bases from J, the gap between germline ends came to 14 bases. CDR1 SGHRS and CDR2 YFSETQ come from the germline V gene. CDR3 residues: CASSVDGPVGYTF. CDR3 bases: TGCGCCAGCAGCGTGGACGGTCCCGTTGGCTACACCTTC.

The chain employs TRBV29-1 and TRBJ1-2; no firm D call. V was pared by 3 bases and J by 1 base, with 6 bases between. This CDR3 comprises 12 residues. Germline CDR1 and CDR2: SQVTM and ANQGSEA. CDR3 sequence reads: CSVEVDNYGYTF. The CDR3 region has the DNA TGCAGCGTTGAGGTAGATAACTATGGCTACACCTTC.

The chain has TRBV27 and TRBJ2-7; 8 nucleotides line up with TRBD1. Germline V gene lookup returns CDR1 MNHEY and CDR2 SMNVEV (reference sequence). The V gene end was trimmed by 5 bases and the J gene end by 3 bases; junction bases not matched to a gene: 6. This CDR3 comprises 14 residues. The CDR3 nucleotides read TGTGCCAGCAGTCCCTGGACAGGGAACTACGAGCAGTACTTC. Translation: CASSPWTGNYEQYF.

This CDR3 is CATSGDLGTSGPTGEQFF. CDR3 DNA sequence: TGTGCCACCAGCGGTGACCTCGGGACTAGCGGGCCCACGGGAGAGCAGTTCTTC. The chain has TRBV15 and TRBJ2-1; 12 positions match TRBD2. Germline V CDR1 and CDR2: LNHNV, YYDKDF (reference sequence). V lost 5 bases and J lost 10; bases outside the gene matches: 18. This CDR3 has 18 amino acids. Looking up the rest from reference TRBV15 and TRBJ2-1 gives the full variable domain: DAMVIQNPRYQVTQFGKPVTLSCSQTLNHNVMYWYQQKSSQAPKLLFHYYDKDFNNEADTPDNFQSRRPNTSFCFLDIRSPGLGDTAMYLCATSGDLGTSGPTGEQFFGPGTRLTVL.

The genes are TRBV11-2 and TRBJ1-5; 8 bases match TRBD1. The CDR3 has 17 residues. Germline CDR1 SGHAT, CDR2 FQNNGV. J gave up 3 bases and V 5 bases, and 12 bases lay outside the gene matches. CDR3 loop: CASSHLAGTGINQPQHF. CDR3 bases: TGTGCCAGCAGCCACTTAGCAGGGACAGGCATCAATCAGCCCCAGCATTTT.

The chain has TRBV6-6 and TRBJ2-1, with 13 nucleotides matching TRBD2. V shed 4 bases, J shed 9 bases, and the junction held 9 bases outside the gene matches. The CDR3 length is 16 residues. The germline V gene encodes CDR1 MNHNY and CDR2 SVGAGI (reference sequence). This chain's CDR3 is CASSSRTSGGSSEQFF. The CDR3 bases are TGTGCCAGCAGTTCTCGGACTAGCGGGGGTAGCAGTGAGCAGTTCTTC.

The chain has TRBV7-9 and TRBJ2-7, with 7 bases fitting TRBD1. V gave up 5 bases and J gave up 2 bases; unmatched junction bases: 15. The CDR3 has 17 residues. Germline V lookup: CDR1 SEHNR, CDR2 FQNEAQ (reference sequence). CDR3 sequence: CASSPGTDQLVTYEQYF. DNA of the CDR3: TGTGCCAGCAGCCCCGGGACAGACCAGCTAGTAACCTACGAGCAGTACTTC.